The sequence of this T cell receptor beta chain was determined in a study of shared clonotypes between healthy human individuals. Unmatched junction bases numbered 10, after V lost 7 bases and J lost 7 bases. This CDR3 region has 15 residues. CDR1 LNHDA and CDR2 SQIVND come from the germline V gene (reference sequence). Sequencing was performed with immunoSEQ multiplex PCR; in TCRdb, only in-frame clones are kept and a portion is missing. Here the sample spans around 1.9 million clones, 93% being singletons. CD45RO-negative, CCR7-positively selected cells formed the naive CD8 fraction, excluding terminally differentiated effector memory CD45RA+ cells.

This TCR came from a man in his late teens or twenties in good health. Some clones in this sample may be carry-over from other donors' samples. Sequencing was carried out using naive CD8+ T cells from PBMCs. This chain joins TRBV19 and TRBJ2-1; 10 nucleotides agree with TRBD2. The CDR3 protein is CASIASGSRSNEQFF. The CDR3 bases are TGTGCCAGTATAGCTAGCGGGAGTCGGAGTAATGAGCAGTTCTTC.